The clone carrying this T cell receptor beta chain was picked up a small number of times. Its specificity is unknown. TCRdb reprocessed the RT-PCR reads with MiXCR, giving one entry per CDR3 protein. Among 800,000 to 1,000,000 distinct CDR3 sequences listed, 21% were seen once. The sample is drawn from a study of response to subunit inactivated influenza vaccine. Study-wide points: Each seasonal flu vaccination may recruit only limited new T cells, authors suggested.

Sequenced material: PBMCs from blood, taken 4 to 6 days after vaccination. The source is a man in his fifties who received an inactivated influenza vaccine.

CDR3 DNA: TGTGCCAGCAGTTACGCGGGTTCCCCCGGCACCGGGGAGCTGTTTTTT. It encodes CASSYAGSPGTGELFF. This chain links TRBV6-2 or TRBV6-3 with TRBJ2-2; tentative D call: TRBD2 (5 bases). CDR3 length: 16 amino acids. Trimming left V 2 bases short and J 4 bases short, with 14 bases between. Germline CDR1 reads MNHEY; CDR2 reads SVGEGT.